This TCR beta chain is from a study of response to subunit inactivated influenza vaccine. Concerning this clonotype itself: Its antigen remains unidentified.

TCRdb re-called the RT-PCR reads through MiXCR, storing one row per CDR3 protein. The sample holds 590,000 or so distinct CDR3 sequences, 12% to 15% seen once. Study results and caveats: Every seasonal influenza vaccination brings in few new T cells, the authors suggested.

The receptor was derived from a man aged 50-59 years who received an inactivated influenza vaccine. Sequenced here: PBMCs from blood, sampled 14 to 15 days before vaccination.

Here the CDR3 DNA reads TGTGCCAGCAGTTTTTTACAGGGATGGAACGAGCAGTACTTC. Protein: CASSFLQGWNEQYF. The chain combines TRBV12-3 or TRBV12-4 with TRBJ2-7; D is possibly TRBD1 (6 bases). V lost 3 bases, J lost 5 bases, and 14 bases lay in between. The CDR3 covers 14 residues.